This T cell receptor (beta chain) stems from a study of T cell responses to AZD1222 COVID-19 vaccine. Points from the study as a whole: Nearly half of spike-specific TCRs reportedly target unmutated variant regions.

The CDR3 extends over 13 amino acids. Germline-derived CDR1 and CDR2 are MNHEY and SVGAGI. The V end was cut by 2 bases, the J end by 4 bases, with 8 bases between. A note on this clone: Its antigen is unidentified.

Assay: immunoSEQ multiplex PCR; the TCRdb copy retains only in-frame clones and omits some. This table holds about 180,000 clones, around 90% found once. This clonotype was sampled from an adult who received the MenACWY meningococcal vaccine as a control. The source material was peripheral blood, sampled 28 days after the second dose of the MenACWY control vaccine. The rearrangement joins TRBV6-5 to TRBJ1-2, with D maybe TRBD1 (5 bases). CDR3 in DNA: TGTGCCAGCAGTTACCCTGACAGCTATGGCTACACCTTC. It yields the protein CASSYPDSYGYTF.